This T cell receptor beta chain was recovered during a study of control samples from healthy donors and cancer patients. Germline CDR1 ENHRY, CDR2 SYGVKD. The J segment lost 2 bases and the V segment lost 7 bases, leaving 7 bases of the junction unmatched. The CDR3 covers 15 residues. This clone has a handful of counts. TCRdb's table, derived via immunoSEQ multiplex PCR, lists solely in-frame clones and lacks some. The sample consists of about 130,000 clones, 70% to 90% of them appearing once. The TCR sequence derives from a man between 45 and 60 years old in good health. Sequenced sample: blood. The V call is TRBV10-3, the J call TRBJ2-5, with 10 nucleotides matching TRBD2. This CDR3 reads CAINLLAGEQETQYF. The DNA for the CDR3 is TGTGCCATCAACTTGCTAGCGGGGGAACAAGAGACCCAGTACTTC.